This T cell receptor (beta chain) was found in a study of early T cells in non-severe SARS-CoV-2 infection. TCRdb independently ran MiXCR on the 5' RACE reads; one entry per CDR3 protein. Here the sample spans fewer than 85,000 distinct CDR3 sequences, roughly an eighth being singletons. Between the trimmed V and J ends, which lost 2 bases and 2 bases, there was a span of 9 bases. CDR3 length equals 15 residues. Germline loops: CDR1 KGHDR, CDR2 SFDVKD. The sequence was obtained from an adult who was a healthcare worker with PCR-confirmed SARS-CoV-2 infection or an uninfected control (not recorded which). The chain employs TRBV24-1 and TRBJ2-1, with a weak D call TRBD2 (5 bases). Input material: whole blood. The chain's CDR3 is CATSDSPGTYNEQFF. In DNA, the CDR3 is TGTGCCACCAGTGATTCGCCGGGGACCTACAATGAGCAGTTCTTC.